One T cell receptor (beta chain) is described in this entry. The sample originates from a study of blood T cell repertoires in COVID-19. The data were produced by immunoSEQ multiplex PCR, yet TCRdb's version contains in-frame clones alone and is incomplete. The sample holds approximately 80,000 clones; 88% are singletons and the top ten take less than 9%. There are 14 residues in the CDR3. V lost 6 bases to trimming and J lost 0 bases, with 12 bases between them. Looked up from germline, CDR1 is WNHNN and CDR2 is SYGVQD (reference sequence). This chain connects TRBV10-1 to TRBJ2-7, with a possible D match to TRBD2 (6 bases). The sequenced sample consisted of peripheral blood. The receptor's source is a woman older than 75 with acute or convalescent COVID-19. The CDR3 here is CASRTEGSSYEQYF. The CDR3 DNA is TGCGCCAGCAGGACGGAGGGGAGCTCCTACGAGCAGTACTTC.